Listed below are T cell receptor beta chains from one sample, sequenced in a study of blood T cell repertoires in COVID-19. Produced via immunoSEQ multiplex PCR; TCRdb's table is partial and in-frame only. The sample has about 200,000 clones, roughly 82% seen once; the top ten hold 12%. The sequenced sample was PBMCs or T cells enriched from blood (not recorded which). The receptors stem from a middle-aged man who had recovered from COVID-19. CDR3s include the opening cysteine and the closing phenylalanine or tryptophan. D genes are given only for firm matches. Size tells how often a clone was seen (once, few, many) or the class of an expanded clone, and some rows leave it out.

size,D,V,J,CDR3,DNA
-,-,TRBV18,TRBJ1-3,CASSRGSPPGNTIYF,TGTGCCAGCTCAAGAGGGTCCCCCCCTGGAAACACCATATATTTT
-,-,TRBV10-3,TRBJ2-3,CAAGGADGLTDTQYF,TGTGCCGCGGGCGGCGCGGACGGATTAACAGATACGCAGTATTTT
-,-,TRBV9,TRBJ1-4,CASSARKGQNEKLFF,TGTGCCAGCAGCGCCAGGAAAGGACAGAATGAAAAACTGTTTTTT
-,-,TRBV4-2,TRBJ1-5,CASSQGRGEGAQHF,TGTGCCAGCAGCCAAGGACGGGGGGAAGGGGCCCAGCATTTT
-,-,TRBV6-5,TRBJ1-6,CASSYSRGGDSPLHF,TGTGCCAGCAGTTACTCTAGAGGGGGAGATTCACCCCTCCACTTT
-,TRBD1,TRBV5-1,TRBJ1-2,CASSLPGQGAYGYTF,TGCGCCAGCAGCCTACCGGGACAGGGGGCTTATGGCTACACCTTC
-,-,TRBV5-1,TRBJ1-3,CASSPTASGNTIYF,TGCGCCAGCAGCCCGACTGCCTCTGGAAACACCATATATTTT
-,-,TRBV11-1,TRBJ2-2,CASSLGLPGTGELFF,TGTGCCAGCAGCTTAGGACTGCCGGGGACCGGGGAGCTGTTTTTT
-,TRBD1,TRBV4-2,TRBJ1-5,CASSQTGVGQPQHF,TGTGCCAGCAGCCAAACAGGGGTGGGTCAGCCCCAGCATTTT
-,-,TRBV5-1,TRBJ1-1,CASSLGQRNEAFF,TGCGCCAGCAGCTTGGGACAGAGAAATGAAGCTTTCTTT
few,TRBD1,TRBV29-1,TRBJ2-5,CSERQGGQETQYF,TGCAGCGAACGACAGGGGGGACAAGAGACCCAGTACTTC
-,TRBD2,TRBV7-8,TRBJ2-3,CASSSTTSGITDTQYF,TGTGCCAGCAGCTCCACGACTAGCGGGATCACAGATACGCAGTATTTT
-,-,TRBV7-6,TRBJ1-4,CASSRSTGMNEKLFF,TGTGCCAGCAGCCGATCAACAGGAATGAATGAAAAACTGTTTTTT
-,TRBD1,TRBV4-1,TRBJ1-2,CASSQEGTGYYGYTF,TGCGCCAGCAGCCAAGAGGGGACAGGGTATTATGGCTACACCTTC
-,TRBD1,TRBV2,TRBJ1-1,CASSDTGADTEAFF,TGTGCCAGCAGTGATACAGGGGCTGACACTGAAGCTTTCTTT
-,TRBD1,TRBV3-1/TRBV3-2,TRBJ2-1,CASPGQGLF,TGTGCCAGCCCCGGACAGGGACTCTTC
-,TRBD1,TRBV11-3,TRBJ2-1,CASSLGQGLGEQFF,TGTGCCAGCAGCTTGGGACAGGGGCTCGGTGAGCAGTTCTTC
once,TRBD1,TRBV9,TRBJ2-3,CASSVATGVATDTQYF,TGTGCCAGCAGCGTAGCGACAGGGGTGGCCACAGATACGCAGTATTTT
-,TRBD1,TRBV7-6,TRBJ1-4,CASSLSRTGKETNEKLFF,TGTGCCAGCAGCTTATCACGGACAGGAAAGGAAACTAATGAAAAACTGTTTTTT
-,TRBD1,TRBV5-1,TRBJ2-7,CASRTGTGGNEQYF,TGCGCCAGCAGGACCGGGACAGGGGGAAACGAGCAGTACTTC
-,-,TRBV3-1/TRBV3-2,TRBJ1-3,CASRGGPGNTIYF,TGTGCCAGCAGAGGAGGACCAGGAAACACCATATATTTT
once,-,TRBV27,TRBJ1-5,CASSPTGWQPQHF,TGTGCCAGCAGTCCTACAGGGTGGCAGCCCCAGCATTTT
few,-,TRBV4-2,TRBJ2-3,CASSQDQGAGADTQYF,TGTGCCAGCAGCCAAGATCAGGGGGCGGGAGCAGATACGCAGTATTTT
-,TRBD1,TRBV7-2,TRBJ1-1,CASSPPTGQGLKSAFF,TGTGCCAGCAGCCCACCGACGGGACAGGGCCTCAAATCAGCTTTCTTT
-,-,TRBV19,TRBJ1-1,CASSPGIYMNTEAFF,TGTGCCAGTAGTCCAGGGATTTACATGAACACTGAAGCTTTCTTT
-,-,TRBV3-1/TRBV3-2,TRBJ2-3,CASRDTGRRPDTQYF,TGTGCCAGCAGGGATACAGGGAGACGCCCCGATACGCAGTATTTT
-,TRBD2,TRBV10-3,TRBJ2-1,CAIRDLTSGSPYNEQFF,TGTGCCATCAGGGACCTTACTAGCGGGAGTCCCTACAATGAGCAGTTCTTC
-,-,TRBV18,TRBJ1-1,CASSPYTLNTEAFF,TGTGCCAGCTCACCATACACGCTGAACACTGAAGCTTTCTTT
-,TRBD1,TRBV18,TRBJ1-1,CASSQGGNTEAFF,TGTGCCAGCTCCCAGGGGGGGAACACTGAAGCTTTCTTT
-,-,TRBV7-3,TRBJ2-1,CASSPDPGVNNEQFF,TGTGCCAGCAGCCCCGACCCGGGAGTTAACAATGAGCAGTTCTTC
-,TRBD2,TRBV5-4,TRBJ2-2,CASSYGTSGGTGELFF,TGTGCCAGCAGCTACGGGACTAGCGGGGGCACCGGGGAGCTGTTTTTT
-,-,TRBV5-5,TRBJ1-5,CASSLAPDNYQPQHF,TGTGCCAGCAGCTTGGCCCCGGACAACTATCAGCCCCAGCATTTT
once,TRBD2,TRBV14,TRBJ2-2,CASSPLAGRAYTGELFF,TGTGCCAGCAGCCCGTTGGCGGGGAGGGCCTACACCGGGGAGCTGTTTTTT
few,-,TRBV15,TRBJ1-1,CATSRDIEAAEAFF,TGTGCCACCAGCAGAGATATTGAGGCAGCTGAAGCTTTCTTT
-,-,TRBV3-1/TRBV3-2,TRBJ2-1,CASSETTGLAYNEQFF,TGTGCCAGCAGCGAGACTACGGGACTCGCCTACAATGAGCAGTTCTTC
-,-,TRBV7-2,TRBJ1-2,CASSLETRAGLSYGYTF,TGTGCCAGCAGCTTAGAAACCAGGGCGGGATTGAGCTATGGCTACACCTTC
-,-,TRBV7-9,TRBJ1-3,CASSFSNGNTIYF,TGTGCCAGCAGCTTTTCTAACGGAAACACCATATATTTT
-,-,TRBV12-3/TRBV12-4,TRBJ1-1,CASTPERVTEAFF,TGTGCCAGCACCCCCGAGAGGGTCACTGAAGCTTTCTTT
-,TRBD1,TRBV19,TRBJ1-1,CAVQGAGKGEAFF,TGTGCCGTACAGGGGGCTGGTAAAGGTGAAGCTTTCTTT
few,-,TRBV7-2,TRBJ1-5,CASSLVRVGNQPQHF,TGTGCCAGCAGCTTAGTGAGAGTGGGCAATCAGCCCCAGCATTTT
-,-,TRBV30,TRBJ1-5,CAWSRGVGDQPQHF,TGTGCCTGGAGTCGGGGGGTAGGAGATCAGCCCCAGCATTTT
-,TRBD1,TRBV6-1,TRBJ1-1,CASSSGQGVTEAFF,TGTGCCAGCAGCTCGGGACAGGGGGTCACTGAAGCTTTCTTT
once,-,TRBV7-9,TRBJ1-1,CASSLEFAVEKNTEAFF,TGTGCCAGCAGCTTAGAGTTCGCGGTGGAGAAGAACACTGAAGCTTTCTTT
few,-,TRBV4-1,TRBJ1-6,CASSQEVRVYSPLHF,TGCGCCAGCAGCCAAGAGGTCAGGGTGTATTCACCCCTCCACTTT
-,TRBD2,TRBV7-2,TRBJ2-7,CASSLSLAGSYEQYF,TGTGCCAGCAGCTTAAGTCTAGCGGGGTCCTACGAGCAGTACTTC
-,-,TRBV6-2/TRBV6-3,TRBJ2-2,CASSYSKSGTGELFF,TGTGCCAGCAGTTACTCGAAGAGTGGTACCGGGGAGCTGTTTTTT